This TCR beta chain was observed in a study of CD8+CD57+ T cells in acquired aplastic anemia. About the study: The sorted CD4+ and CD8+ cells yielded an average around 3.2 ug of DNA.

The use of genomic DNA as template underpinned the TCR beta VDJ and CDR3 profiling. From the reads, TCRdb called clonotypes with MiXCR, one entry per CDR3 protein. The sample has under 350,000 distinct CDR3 sequences, roughly 53% seen once. V was pared by 4 bases and J by 5 bases, with 15 bases between. The CDR3 sequence is 15 residues long. The germline gives CDR1 SGHRS, CDR2 YFSETQ. On this clonotype itself: The antigen is undetermined.

Sequenced patients had shown CD8+CD57+ cell expansion by flow cytometry. Therapy had not been given to patients before blood sampling. Study-wide results and caveats: Controls did not differ significantly from patients in CD8+ Simpson's diversity.

This TCR came from a human donor with aplastic anemia. The sequenced material came from sorted CD4+, CD8+, or CD8+CD57+ T cells (not recorded which) from PBMCs. This sequence joins TRBV5-1 and TRBJ2-2; D possibly corresponds to TRBD2 (5 bases). The CDR3 loop is CASSGWAGGTGELFF. The DNA of the CDR3 is TGCGCCAGCAGCGGGTGGGCCGGAGGTACCGGGGAGCTGTTTTTT.